This TCR beta chain was identified in a study of cytomegalovirus exposure and HLA in healthy donors. General study findings and limits: The authors later linked a missense DCLRE1C variant to TCR beta V- and J-gene trimming.

This CDR3 region has 13 residues. Trimming removed 8 bases from V and 0 bases from J, with 8 bases in between. Germline V gene lookup returns CDR1 MNHNY and CDR2 SVGAGI (reference sequence). On this clone itself: Its matching antigen is unknown.

With 60 Vbeta and 13 Jbeta primers, the PCR was carried out. The data were produced by immunoSEQ multiplex PCR, yet TCRdb's version contains in-frame clones alone and is incomplete. Seen here are approximately 190,000 clones, 75% to 90% observed once, and the top ten hold around 6%. The sample consisted of PBMCs. The rearrangement joins TRBV6-6 to TRBJ1-5; D unresolved. This TCR came from a woman aged 50 to 60 in good health and CMV-seropositive. Written as DNA, the CDR3 is TGTGCCAGCTCAGGCGCTAGCAATCAGCCCCAGCATTTT. This encodes CASSGASNQPQHF.